This T cell receptor (beta chain) was obtained from a study of T cells after yellow fever vaccination. Across the study: For low cell numbers, libraries were made with SMART-Seq v4 Ultra Low Input. General study results and limits: Post-booster samples contained most primary-vaccination clones (approximately 96% CD4, around 89% CD8).

Germline CDR1 and CDR2: MNHEY and SVGAGI. Deletions cut 4 bases from V and 5 bases from J, with 9 bases between. There are 13 residues in the CDR3. Note on this clonotype: What it binds is not known.

Using its own MiXCR run on the 5' RACE reads, TCRdb lists one record per CDR3 protein. The sample includes roughly 500,000 distinct CDR3 sequences, 15% to 20% of them seen just once. Source: PBMCs, taken 15 days after the yellow fever booster vaccination. V is TRBV6-5 and J is TRBJ2-1; D uncertain. This sequence was found in a young man who received the YFV17D yellow fever vaccine. CDR3: CASSFGVNNEQFF. The DNA of the CDR3 is TGTGCCAGCAGTTTCGGAGTAAACAATGAGCAGTTCTTC.